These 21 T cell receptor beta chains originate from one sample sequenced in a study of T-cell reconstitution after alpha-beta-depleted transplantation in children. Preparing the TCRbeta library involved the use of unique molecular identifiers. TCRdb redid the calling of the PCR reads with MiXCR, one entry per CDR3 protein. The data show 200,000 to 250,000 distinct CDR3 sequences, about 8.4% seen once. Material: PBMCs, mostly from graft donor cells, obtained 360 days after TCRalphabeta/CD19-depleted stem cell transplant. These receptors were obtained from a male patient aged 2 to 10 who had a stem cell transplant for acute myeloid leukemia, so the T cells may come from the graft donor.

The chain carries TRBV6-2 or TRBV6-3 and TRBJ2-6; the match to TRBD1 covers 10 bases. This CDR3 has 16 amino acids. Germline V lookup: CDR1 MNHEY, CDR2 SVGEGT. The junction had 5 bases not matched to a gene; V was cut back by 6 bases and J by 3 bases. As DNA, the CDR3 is TGTGCCAGCAGGACAGGGGGCAAAAGTGGGGCCAACGTCCTGACTTTC. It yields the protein CASRTGGKSGANVLTF.

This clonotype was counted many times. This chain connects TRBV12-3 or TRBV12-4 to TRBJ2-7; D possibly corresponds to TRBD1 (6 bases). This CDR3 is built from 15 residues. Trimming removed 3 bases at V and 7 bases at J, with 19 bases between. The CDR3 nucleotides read TGTGCCAGCAGTTTGCAGGACAGAGATCTGGGGGAGCAGTACGTC. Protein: CASSLQDRDLGEQYV.

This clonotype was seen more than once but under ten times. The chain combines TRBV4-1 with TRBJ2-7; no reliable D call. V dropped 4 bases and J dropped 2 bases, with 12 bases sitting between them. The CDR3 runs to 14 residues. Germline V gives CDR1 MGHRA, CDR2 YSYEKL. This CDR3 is CASSRAALAYEQYF. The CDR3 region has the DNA TGCGCCAGCAGCCGCGCGGCACTTGCCTACGAGCAGTACTTC.

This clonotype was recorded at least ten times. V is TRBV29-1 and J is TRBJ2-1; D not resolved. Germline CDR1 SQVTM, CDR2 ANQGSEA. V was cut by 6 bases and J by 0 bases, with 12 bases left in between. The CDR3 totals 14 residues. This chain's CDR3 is CSVLPLSSYNEQFF. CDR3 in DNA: TGCAGCGTCCTCCCTCTGAGCTCCTACAATGAGCAGTTCTTC.

CDR3 sequence (DNA): TGTGCCAGCAGCTTAGCTGGACTACCAGATACGCAGTATTTT. It specifies CASSLAGLPDTQYF. The gene calls are TRBV7-9 and TRBJ2-3, with a possible D match to TRBD2 (6 bases). V was trimmed by 0 bases and J by 4 bases, leaving 8 bases between them. Looked up from germline, CDR1 is SEHNR and CDR2 is FQNEAQ (reference sequence). This CDR3 is built from 14 residues.

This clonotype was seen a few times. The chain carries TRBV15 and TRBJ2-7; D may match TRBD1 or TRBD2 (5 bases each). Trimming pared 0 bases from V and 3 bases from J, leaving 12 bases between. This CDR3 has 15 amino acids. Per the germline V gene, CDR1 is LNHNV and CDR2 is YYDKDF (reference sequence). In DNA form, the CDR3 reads TGTGCCACCAGCAGAGAGGGACCGCTTTACTACGAGCAGTACTTC. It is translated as CATSREGPLYYEQYF.

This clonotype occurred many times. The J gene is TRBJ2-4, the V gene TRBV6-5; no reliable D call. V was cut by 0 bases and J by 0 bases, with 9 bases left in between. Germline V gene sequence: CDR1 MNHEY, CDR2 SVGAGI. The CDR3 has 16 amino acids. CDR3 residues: CASSYSIGLAKNIQYF. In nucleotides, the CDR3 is TGTGCCAGCAGTTACTCGATCGGCTTAGCCAAAAACATTCAGTACTTC.

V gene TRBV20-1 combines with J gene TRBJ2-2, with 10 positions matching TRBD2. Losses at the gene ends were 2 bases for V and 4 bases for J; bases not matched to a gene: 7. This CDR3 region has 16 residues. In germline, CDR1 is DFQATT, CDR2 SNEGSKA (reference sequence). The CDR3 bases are TGCAGTGCTAGACCTTCTAGCGGGAGTTTCACCGGGGAGCTGTTTTTT. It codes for CSARPSSGSFTGELFF.

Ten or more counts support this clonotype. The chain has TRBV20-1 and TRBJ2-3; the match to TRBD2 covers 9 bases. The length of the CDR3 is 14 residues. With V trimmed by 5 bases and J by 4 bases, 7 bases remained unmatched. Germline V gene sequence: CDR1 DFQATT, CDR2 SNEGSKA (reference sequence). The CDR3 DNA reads TGCAGTGCTTACCCAGCGGGAGGCGCAGATACGCAGTATTTT. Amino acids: CSAYPAGGADTQYF.

As DNA, the CDR3 is TGCAGTGCAGGGGGGCACAGCGACCCAGATACGCAGTATTTT. Translated, it gives CSAGGHSDPDTQYF. J is TRBJ2-3 and V is TRBV20-1; the D call may be TRBD1 or TRBD2 (6 bases each). The CDR3 length is 14 residues. Germline V gives CDR1 DFQATT, CDR2 SNEGSKA (reference sequence). V was cut by 6 bases and J by 4 bases, with 17 bases left in between.

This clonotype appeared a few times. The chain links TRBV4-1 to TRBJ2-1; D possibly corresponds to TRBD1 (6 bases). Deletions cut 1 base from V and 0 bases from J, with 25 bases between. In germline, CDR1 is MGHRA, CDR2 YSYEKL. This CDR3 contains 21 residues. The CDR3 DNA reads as TGCGCCAGCAGCCAAGGATTATTCGGACAGCCTTATTCGAGCTCCTACAATGAGCAGTTCTTC. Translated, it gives CASSQGLFGQPYSSSYNEQFF.

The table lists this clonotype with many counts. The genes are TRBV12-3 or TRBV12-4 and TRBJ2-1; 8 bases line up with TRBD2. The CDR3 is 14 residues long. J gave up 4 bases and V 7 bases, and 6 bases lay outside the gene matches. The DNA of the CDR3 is TGTGCCAGCACGGCGAGCGGGAGATACAATGAGCAGTTCTTC. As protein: CASTASGRYNEQFF.

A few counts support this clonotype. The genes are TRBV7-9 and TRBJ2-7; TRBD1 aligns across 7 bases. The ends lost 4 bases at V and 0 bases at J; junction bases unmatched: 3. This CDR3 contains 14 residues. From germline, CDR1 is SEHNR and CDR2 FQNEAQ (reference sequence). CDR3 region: CASSSWDSSYEQYV. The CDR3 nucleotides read TGTGCCAGCAGCTCTTGGGACAGCTCCTACGAGCAGTACGTC.

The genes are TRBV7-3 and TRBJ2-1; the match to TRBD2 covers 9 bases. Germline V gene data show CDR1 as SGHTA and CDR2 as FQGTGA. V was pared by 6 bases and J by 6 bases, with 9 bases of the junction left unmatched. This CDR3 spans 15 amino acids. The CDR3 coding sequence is TGTGCCAGCAGTCCCGGTCTAGCGGGGAGCAATGAGCAGTTCTTC. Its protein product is CASSPGLAGSNEQFF.

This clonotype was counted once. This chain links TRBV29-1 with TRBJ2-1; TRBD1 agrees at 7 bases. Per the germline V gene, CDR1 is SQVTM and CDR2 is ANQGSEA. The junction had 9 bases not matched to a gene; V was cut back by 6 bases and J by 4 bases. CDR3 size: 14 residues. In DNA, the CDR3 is TGCAGCGTAGACGACAGGGAACCTTACAATGAGCAGTTCTTC. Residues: CSVDDREPYNEQFF.

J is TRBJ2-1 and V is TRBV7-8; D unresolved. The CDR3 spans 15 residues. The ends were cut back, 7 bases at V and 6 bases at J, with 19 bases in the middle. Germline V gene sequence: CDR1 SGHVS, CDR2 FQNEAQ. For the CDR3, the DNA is TGTGCCAGCACCCTTCTCCGGGTATCCCTCAATGAGCAGTTCTTC. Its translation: CASTLLRVSLNEQFF.

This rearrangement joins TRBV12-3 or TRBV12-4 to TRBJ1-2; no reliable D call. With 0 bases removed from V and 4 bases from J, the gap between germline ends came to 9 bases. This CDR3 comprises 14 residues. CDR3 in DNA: TGTGCCAGCAGTTTAGCGCACAGCATCTATGGCTACACCTTC. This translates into CASSLAHSIYGYTF.

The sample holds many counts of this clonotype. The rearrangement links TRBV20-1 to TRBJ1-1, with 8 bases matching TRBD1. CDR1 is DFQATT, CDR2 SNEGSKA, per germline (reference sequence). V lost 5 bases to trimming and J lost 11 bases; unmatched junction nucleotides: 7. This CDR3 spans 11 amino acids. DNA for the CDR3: TGCAGTGCTTATGGGGGACAGGATGCTTTCTTT. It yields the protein CSAYGGQDAFF.

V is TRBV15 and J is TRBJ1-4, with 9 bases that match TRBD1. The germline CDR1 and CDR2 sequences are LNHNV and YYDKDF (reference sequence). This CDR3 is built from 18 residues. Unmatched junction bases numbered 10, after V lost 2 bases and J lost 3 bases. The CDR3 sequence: CATSRYGQGRLANEKLFF. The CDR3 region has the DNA TGTGCCACCAGCAGATACGGACAGGGGAGGTTGGCTAATGAAAAACTGTTTTTT.

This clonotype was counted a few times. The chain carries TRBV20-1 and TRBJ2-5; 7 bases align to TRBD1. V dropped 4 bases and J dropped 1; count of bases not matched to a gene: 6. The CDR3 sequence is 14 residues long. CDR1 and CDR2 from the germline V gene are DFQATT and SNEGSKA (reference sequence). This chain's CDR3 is CSATLGTVQETQYF. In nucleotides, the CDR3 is TGCAGTGCTACGCTTGGGACAGTCCAAGAGACCCAGTACTTC.

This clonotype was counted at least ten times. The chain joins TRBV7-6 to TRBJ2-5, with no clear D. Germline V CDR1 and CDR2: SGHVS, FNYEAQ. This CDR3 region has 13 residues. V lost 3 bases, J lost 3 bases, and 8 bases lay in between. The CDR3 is CASSFRYEETQYF. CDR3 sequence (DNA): TGTGCCAGCAGCTTCCGATACGAAGAGACCCAGTACTTC.